The clone carrying this TCR beta chain was seen a single time. Germline loops: CDR1 SGHRS, CDR2 YFSETQ. CDR3 length: 22 amino acids. V dropped 2 bases and J dropped 0 bases, with 30 bases sitting between them. TCRdb reprocessed the PCR reads with MiXCR, giving one entry per CDR3 protein. In the table there are about 85,000 distinct CDR3 sequences, 45% to 55% of which are singletons. This entry comes from a study of CDR3 diversity in severe acne. Sequencing used blood. This sequence joins TRBV5-1 and TRBJ1-5; D remains ambiguous. This receptor was identified in a male donor in good health, serving as a control. CDR3 protein: CASSFADCYTHDALCSNQPQHF. The CDR3 DNA reads TGCGCCAGCAGCTTTGCTGATTGCTACACTCATGATGCACTGTGTAGCAATCAGCCCCAGCATTTT.